Listed below are T cell receptor beta chains from one sample, sequenced in a study of blood T cell repertoires in COVID-19. The method was immunoSEQ multiplex PCR; TCRdb's version includes in-frame clones alone and lacks a portion of them. Of 200,000 to 250,000 clones listed, about nine tenths are singletons. Source material: peripheral blood. These receptors all stem from a man aged 55 to 70 who had recovered from COVID-19. Each CDR3 is given with its conserved first and last residue. The D gene is left open where the match is weak. Only some rows state a clone size, as once, few, many or a class for expanded clones.

TRBJ1-3 | TRBV19 | . | . | TGTGCCAGCCAGCAGGGGTCTGGAAACACCATATATTTT | CASQQGSGNTIYF
TRBJ2-3 | TRBV7-2 | . | . | TGTGCCAGCAGCGTACGCCGGACAGCGCTCGGCACAGATACGCAGTATTTT | CASSVRRTALGTDTQYF
TRBJ2-5 | TRBV4-2 | . | . | TGTGCCAGCAGTCCTGAGGCGGGCCGGGAGACCCAGTACTTC | CASSPEAGRETQYF
TRBJ1-6 | TRBV6-4 | . | . | TGTGCCAGCAGTGAAGGAGACAATTCACCCCTCCACTTT | CASSEGDNSPLHF
TRBJ1-6 | TRBV7-9 | . | . | TGTGCCAGCAGCTCCCAGTCGGCCCCGGGTTCACCCCTCCACTTT | CASSSQSAPGSPLHF
TRBJ1-1 | TRBV5-4 | . | . | TGTGCCAGCAGCTTGGGAACAGGTGAAGCTTTCTTT | CASSLGTGEAFF
TRBJ2-5 | TRBV3-1/TRBV3-2 | . | . | TGTGCCAGCAGCCAATGGACAGATCGAGCCCAGTACTTC | CASSQWTDRAQYF
TRBJ1-2 | TRBV9 | TRBD1 | . | TGTGCCAGCAGCGTAGTACTAGACAGGGCCGGGGGCTACACCTTC | CASSVVLDRAGGYTF
TRBJ2-7 | TRBV7-7 | . | . | TGTGCCAGCAGCCCCACAGGGAACCACGAGCAGTACTTC | CASSPTGNHEQYF
TRBJ2-7 | TRBV15 | TRBD1 | . | TGTGCCACCAGCAGCGGACAGGGCTACGAGCAGTACTTC | CATSSGQGYEQYF
TRBJ1-5 | TRBV11-2 | TRBD1 | once | TGTGCCAGCAGCCTCGGACAGGGTCAGGATTTTAATCAGCCCCAGCATTTT | CASSLGQGQDFNQPQHF
TRBJ2-4 | TRBV11-1 | TRBD2 | many | TGTGCCAGCAGCTTAACCGGGACTAGAAAGGAAAACATTCAGTACTTC | CASSLTGTRKENIQYF
TRBJ2-1 | TRBV29-1 | TRBD2 | . | TGCAGCGGGATAAGACTAGCGGGAGGGCGTCGGAGTGAGCAGTTCTTC | CSGIRLAGGRRSEQFF
TRBJ2-5 | TRBV3-1/TRBV3-2 | TRBD1 | . | TGTGCCAGCAGCCAAGATAAGGCGGCGGGGACAGGGGGTGAGACCCAGTACTTC | CASSQDKAAGTGGETQYF
TRBJ2-5 | TRBV24-1 | TRBD2 | . | TGTGCCACCAGTGATTTTAGGCGGGAGGAAGAGACCCAGTACTTC | CATSDFRREEETQYF
TRBJ2-1 | TRBV19 | TRBD1 | . | TGTGCCAGTAGGGGACAGGGCTCCTACAATGAGCAGTTCTTC | CASRGQGSYNEQFF
TRBJ2-4 | TRBV9 | TRBD2 | . | TGTGCCAGCAGCCCAAGCGGGGCGCACGGGGGGGACATTCAGTACTTC | CASSPSGAHGGDIQYF
TRBJ1-1 | TRBV20-1 | . | . | TGCAGTGTTAAGAGGAACACTGAAGCTTTCTTT | CSVKRNTEAFF
TRBJ2-4 | TRBV24-1 | . | . | TGTGCCACCAGTGATTTGAGCAAGCCTAACCCCTCAGCCAAAAACATTCAGTACTTC | CATSDLSKPNPSAKNIQYF
TRBJ2-1 | TRBV29-1 | TRBD2 | . | TGCAGCGGGGGACTAGCGGGGCCTAATGAGCAGTTCTTC | CSGGLAGPNEQFF
TRBJ1-6 | TRBV6-5 | . | once | TGTGCCAGCAGTCAGGGTAGAAAGGATTCACCCCTCCACTTT | CASSQGRKDSPLHF
TRBJ2-7 | TRBV5-1 | TRBD1 | . | TGCGCCAGCAGCTGGGGGACAGGGTTCACCTACGAGCAGTACTTC | CASSWGTGFTYEQYF
TRBJ2-7 | TRBV4-1 | TRBD2 | . | TGCGCCAGCAGCCAAGAGGGCGGGGGCGAGCAGTACTTC | CASSQEGGGEQYF
TRBJ2-1 | TRBV7-2 | TRBD2 | . | TGTGCCAGCAGCTTAGACGGGGGGGGCTACAATGAGCAGTTCTTC | CASSLDGGGYNEQFF
TRBJ1-4 | TRBV6-5 | . | . | TGTGCCAGCAGTTCCACCCCGCCAGTACTGTTTTTT | CASSSTPPVLFF
TRBJ2-5 | TRBV6-5 | . | . | TGTGCCAGCAGTTACTCGAGAGCAGGTAGTTGGACCCAGTACTTC | CASSYSRAGSWTQYF
TRBJ2-7 | TRBV11-2 | TRBD1 | once | TGTGCCAGCAGCCCATATGGACAGGGGAGCGAGCAGTACTTC | CASSPYGQGSEQYF
TRBJ1-1 | TRBV18 | . | . | TGTGCCAGCTCCCTCTCCGCGGCGAACACTGAAGCTTTCTTT | CASSLSAANTEAFF
TRBJ2-7 | TRBV5-1 | . | . | TGCGCCAGCAGATCGTTGGACAGCTACGAGCAGTACTTC | CASRSLDSYEQYF
TRBJ1-1 | TRBV9 | . | . | TGTGCCAGCAGCGTAGAGGCAGGGCCCATGCACACTGAAGCTTTCTTT | CASSVEAGPMHTEAFF